This T cell receptor beta chain was captured by sequencing in a study of cytomegalovirus exposure and HLA in healthy donors. In germline, CDR1 is SGDLS, CDR2 YYNGEE. This CDR3 has 14 amino acids. The V and J ends lost 4 bases and 5 bases, in that order; junction bases with no gene match: 4. The study's findings and limits: A later analysis reported that several of the most significant clusters appeared to be linked to common viral pathogens, among them Epstein-Barr virus. Sequencing depth roughly uniform across donors was assumed in presence/absence analyses.

Notes on this clone: The antigen remains undetermined.

PCR involved 60 Vbeta and 13 Jbeta primers. Clones were sequenced by immunoSEQ multiplex PCR, and TCRdb holds only the in-frame ones, with some missing. This sample's clone table lists nearly 200,000 clones. This clonotype was sampled from a boy between 10 and 17 years old in good health and CMV-seronegative. The sample was PBMCs. This chain connects TRBV9 to TRBJ1-2, with TRBD1 matching over 11 bases. The CDR3 here is CASSRGQGAYGYTF. The DNA of the CDR3 is TGTGCCAGCAGCCGAGGACAGGGGGCATATGGCTACACCTTC.